This TCR beta chain was captured by sequencing in a study of T cells after yellow fever vaccination. The CDR3 spans 13 residues. With 3 bases removed from V and 7 bases from J, the gap between germline ends came to 12 bases. The germline CDR1 and CDR2 sequences are ENHRY and SYGVKD. Regarding this clonotype: Its matching antigen is unknown.

The TCR cDNA carried a universal primer site and UMIs from 5'RACE template switching. TCRdb reanalysed the 5' RACE reads using MiXCR and keeps one entry per CDR3 protein. Among hundreds of thousands of distinct CDR3 sequences listed, approximately 13% were seen once. Overall study results and limits: Clones from primary vaccination mostly reappeared after the booster (roughly 95% CD4, under 90% CD8). The study found a weaker secondary response that peaked faster, day 5 versus 15. FACS-sorted repertoires could contain abundant clonotypes contaminating from the bulk population.

The sequencing here drew on PBMCs, taken on the day of the yellow fever booster vaccination. The clonotype comes from a man aged 25 to 40 who received the YFV17D yellow fever vaccine. The genes are TRBV10-3 and TRBJ2-5; no definite D call. CDR3 protein: CAISETPLWTQYF. The CDR3 DNA reads as TGTGCCATCAGTGAAACCCCCCTCTGGACCCAGTACTTC.